This paragraph reports one TCR beta chain. What it binds is not known. Investigators prepared the TCR beta libraries by applying iRepertoire HTBI primers and Arm-PCR of CDR3 regions. TCRdb processed the multiplex PCR reads anew with MiXCR; each CDR3 protein has one entry. The sample includes roughly 450,000 distinct CDR3 sequences, under 25% seen only once; the top ten take about 12%. This sample is part of a study of regulatory T cells in long-lasting Graves disease. The study, taken as a whole, reports: The small sample size may have reduced accuracy. Patients with persistent Graves' had lower TCR diversity than newly diagnosed patients. The study examined only peripheral blood, not thyroid tissue.

This sample's time point: persistent/refractory GD, antithyroid drugs over 5 years with positive TRAb. The TCR library used RNA extracted from PBMCs. Between the trimmed V and J ends, which lost 5 bases and 0 bases, there was a span of 11 bases. The V gene's germline CDR1 is LNHDA and CDR2 SQIVND (reference sequence). This CDR3 region has 15 residues. The source of this sequence is a female donor with Graves disease. The chain combines TRBV19 with TRBJ1-3; D unclear. The sequencing used peripheral blood mononuclear cells (PBMCs), collected when the disease was refractory, from a patient treated with antithyroid drugs. In nucleotides, the CDR3 is TGTGCCAGTAGTCCCGGACTCCTCTCTGGAAACACCATATATTTT. Translating it yields CASSPGLLSGNTIYF.